Each of the 24 T cell receptor beta chains below was sequenced from the same sample in a study of blood T cell repertoires in COVID-19. The data were produced by immunoSEQ multiplex PCR, yet TCRdb's version contains in-frame clones alone and is incomplete. The profile shows around 120,000 clones, around 87% of them singletons. The sequencing sample was made of peripheral blood. The receptors originated from a woman in her seventies with acute or convalescent COVID-19.

This clone occurred a few times. The J gene is TRBJ1-6, the V gene TRBV28; TRBD1 matches at 7 bases. Germline-derived CDR1 and CDR2 are MDHEN and SYDVKM. V lost 2 bases to trimming and J lost 6 bases; unmatched junction nucleotides: 7. The CDR3 contains 16 residues. The CDR3 spells CASSLPTGAGNSPLHF. CDR3 nucleotide sequence: TGTGCCAGCAGTTTACCAACAGGGGCGGGTAATTCACCCCTCCACTTT.

The V and J genes are TRBV19 and TRBJ2-7; D is possibly TRBD2 (5 bases). This CDR3 is built from 13 residues. The V gene's germline CDR1 is LNHDA and CDR2 SQIVND (reference sequence). Deletions cut 5 bases from V and 6 bases from J, with 14 bases between. The CDR3 DNA is TGTGCCAGTAGTGCGGGCCCGAGGGCCGAGCAGTACTTC. Translation gives CASSAGPRAEQYF.

The rearrangement uses TRBV11-1 and TRBJ2-1, with 11 bases fitting TRBD2. Germline V gene data show CDR1 as SGHAT and CDR2 as FQDESV (reference sequence). V was pared by 0 bases and J by 7 bases, with 5 bases of the junction left unmatched. The CDR3 extends over 16 amino acids. CDR3 bases: TGTGCCAGCAGCTTAGCATGGGTAGCGGGGGGGAATGAGCAGTTCTTC. This encodes CASSLAWVAGGNEQFF.

This chain joins TRBV5-6 and TRBJ2-7; possible D gene TRBD2, 5 bases. The V gene's germline CDR1 is SGHDT and CDR2 YYEEEE. CDR3 size: 14 residues. V dropped 0 bases and J dropped 3 bases, with 10 bases sitting between them. The CDR3 sequence is CASSLGGTSYEQYF. The CDR3 nucleotides are TGTGCCAGCAGCTTGGGTGGCACTAGCTACGAGCAGTACTTC.

The chain links TRBV6-1 to TRBJ1-2, with D maybe TRBD1 (5 bases). There are 14 residues in the CDR3. The ends were cut back, 2 bases at V and 4 bases at J, with 11 bases in the middle. From germline, CDR1 is MNHNS and CDR2 SASEGT. The CDR3 reads CASSERAQGYGYTF. CDR3 nucleotides: TGTGCCAGCAGTGAAAGAGCGCAGGGCTATGGCTACACCTTC.

The DNA of the CDR3 is TGCGCCAGCAGCTTGGCGGTCCAAGAGACCCAGTACTTC. Translation gives CASSLAVQETQYF. This rearrangement joins TRBV5-1 to TRBJ2-5; no clear D gene. CDR1 and CDR2 from the germline V gene are SGHRS and YFSETQ. The CDR3 contains 13 residues. V lost 0 bases to trimming and J lost 1 base, with 4 bases between them. The full variable domain, its missing parts supplied by reference TRBV5-1 and TRBJ2-5, is KAGVTQTPRYLIKTRGQQVTLSCSPISGHRSVSWYQQTPGQGLQFLFEYFSETQRNKGNFPGRFSGRQFSNSRSEMNVSTLELGDSALYLCASSLAVQETQYFGPGTRLLVL.

The gene calls are TRBV2 and TRBJ1-6; no definite D call. The CDR3 loop spans 12 amino acids. Deletions cut 1 base from V and 9 bases from J, with 4 bases between. Germline values: CDR1 SNHLY, CDR2 FYNNEI. CDR3 nucleotides: TGTGCCAGCAGTGAAGGGAGTTCACCCCTCCACTTT. This translates into CASSEGSSPLHF.

The chain uses TRBV4-1 and TRBJ1-5; D perhaps matches TRBD1 (5 bases). Trimming pared 1 base from V and 3 bases from J, leaving 10 bases between. Looked up from germline, CDR1 is MGHRA and CDR2 is YSYEKL. The CDR3 extends over 15 amino acids. The CDR3 DNA reads as TGCGCCAGCAGCCAAGGACAGTGGACCAATCAGCCCCAGCATTTT. Translated: CASSQGQWTNQPQHF.

The V call is TRBV9, the J call TRBJ1-2, with D possibly being TRBD1 (5 bases). Germline CDR1 is SGDLS and CDR2 is YYNGEE. Trimming shortened V by 6 bases and J by 2 bases, and 14 bases separated the two germline ends. The CDR3 covers 14 residues. The CDR3: CASTPDGGNYGYTF. The CDR3 DNA sequence: TGTGCCAGCACCCCCGACGGGGGGAACTATGGCTACACCTTC.

The chain uses TRBV5-1 and TRBJ2-7, with 16 positions matching TRBD2. V lost 4 bases to trimming and J lost 9 bases; unmatched junction nucleotides: 13. Germline lookup yields CDR1 SGHRS and CDR2 YFSETQ. CDR3 length: 17 amino acids. CDR3 residues: CASSEGLAGGHYSGQYF. In DNA, the CDR3 is TGCGCCAGCAGCGAGGGACTAGCGGGGGGGCATTATTCCGGGCAGTACTTC.

The chain joins TRBV6-5 to TRBJ2-7, with 8 bases identical to TRBD1. The germline CDR1 and CDR2 sequences are MNHEY and SVGAGI. The CDR3 sequence is 15 residues long. Losses at the gene ends were 6 bases for V and 2 bases for J; bases not matched to a gene: 9. The CDR3 here is CASRSGTGVTYEQYF. The CDR3 DNA is TGTGCCAGCAGATCCGGGACAGGTGTTACCTACGAGCAGTACTTC.

The count of this clone is one. The V and J genes are TRBV28 and TRBJ1-5; D gene uncertain. Trimming left V 10 bases short and J 1 base short, with 8 bases between. Germline V gene data show CDR1 as MDHEN and CDR2 as SYDVKM. CDR3 size: 12 residues. For the CDR3, the DNA is TGTGCCACCGCGGAGAGCAATCAGCCCCAGCATTTT. This encodes CATAESNQPQHF.

The chain employs TRBV28 and TRBJ1-4; no clear D. V was pared by 6 bases and J by 5 bases, with 19 bases between. This CDR3 spans 16 amino acids. Germline lookup yields CDR1 MDHEN and CDR2 SYDVKM. This CDR3 is CASSPPPGRPNEKLFF. The CDR3 DNA sequence: TGTGCCAGCAGCCCTCCCCCCGGGAGACCCAATGAAAAACTGTTTTTT.

This chain joins TRBV10-2 and TRBJ1-2, with no clear D. From germline, CDR1 is WSHSY and CDR2 SAAADI. V shed 2 bases and J shed 4 bases, with 8 bases lying between them. There are 13 residues in the CDR3. Written as DNA, the CDR3 is TGCGCCAGCAGTGAGGACTCGCTCTATGGCTACACCTTC. Translation: CASSEDSLYGYTF.

This rearrangement joins TRBV19 to TRBJ2-2; 9 nucleotides match TRBD1. The ends lost 5 bases at V and 4 bases at J; junction bases unmatched: 5. The CDR3 length is 15 residues. CDR1 is LNHDA, CDR2 SQIVND, per germline (reference sequence). CDR3 residues: CASSRDRVSTGELFF. Written as DNA, the CDR3 is TGTGCCAGTAGTCGGGACAGGGTTAGCACCGGGGAGCTGTTTTTT.

The rearrangement uses TRBV5-1 and TRBJ2-1; 11 positions agree with TRBD2. The germline V gene has CDR1 SGHRS and CDR2 YFSETQ. CDR3 length equals 16 residues. Trimming at V came to 4 bases and at J to 10 bases, leaving 13 bases not matched to a gene. This CDR3 is CASSSDTSGGRGEQFF. The DNA for the CDR3 is TGCGCCAGCAGCAGCGACACTAGCGGGGGAAGGGGCGAGCAGTTCTTC. The full variable domain, its missing parts supplied by reference TRBV5-1 and TRBJ2-1, is KAGVTQTPRYLIKTRGQQVTLSCSPISGHRSVSWYQQTPGQGLQFLFEYFSETQRNKGNFPGRFSGRQFSNSRSEMNVSTLELGDSALYLCASSSDTSGGRGEQFFGPGTRLTVL.

In DNA form, the CDR3 reads TGTGCCAGCAGCTCCTCGGCCGGCAGGGAGCAGTTCTTC. Amino acids: CASSSSAGREQFF. The chain carries TRBV7-3 and TRBJ2-1; D not certain. V was cut by 4 bases and J by 10 bases, with 14 bases left in between. CDR3 length: 13 residues. CDR1 is SGHTA and CDR2 is FQGTGA in the germline V gene.

This clone has more than one count but fewer than ten. This chain links TRBV3-1 (or the pseudogene TRBV3-2) with TRBJ1-3; TRBD1 matches at 7 bases. CDR1 and CDR2 (germline): LGHDT, YNNKEL (reference sequence). Trimming removed 4 bases from V and 0 bases from J; junction bases left unmatched: 3. This CDR3 has 15 residues. CDR3: CASSRDRVSGNTIYF. CDR3 nucleotide sequence: TGTGCCAGCAGCCGAGACAGGGTCTCTGGAAACACCATATATTTT.

The rearrangement joins TRBV11-3 to TRBJ2-1; the match to TRBD2 covers 8 bases. This CDR3 contains 20 residues. CDR1 and CDR2 from the germline V gene are SGHNT and YENEEA. Trimming cost V 5 bases and J 0 bases; bases outside gene matches: 18. The CDR3 spells CASSPRGRSGGASSYNEQFF. The DNA for the CDR3 is TGTGCCAGCAGCCCTAGAGGGCGGAGCGGGGGCGCCAGCTCCTACAATGAGCAGTTCTTC.

V is TRBV7-6 and J is TRBJ1-1; TRBD1 agrees at 11 bases. V gave up 5 bases and J gave up 3 bases; unmatched junction bases: 8. In germline, CDR1 is SGHVS, CDR2 FNYEAQ. The CDR3 extends over 16 amino acids. Written as DNA, the CDR3 is TGTGCCAGCAGCCCGGGACAGGGGGTTGGGGACACTGAAGCTTTCTTT. This encodes CASSPGQGVGDTEAFF.

This chain uses TRBV7-3 with TRBJ2-1; D is unresolved. The V end was cut by 3 bases, the J end by 9 bases, with 18 bases between. CDR1 and CDR2 (germline): SGHTA, FQGTGA. This CDR3 is built from 15 residues. The CDR3 bases are TGTGCCAGCAGCTTTACCGGGTCCTACACGGTTGAGCAGTTCTTC. Residues: CASSFTGSYTVEQFF.

The sample holds one count of this clone. The V gene is TRBV10-2, the J gene TRBJ1-2; no clear D. Trimming shortened V by 3 bases and J by 4 bases, and 15 bases separated the two germline ends. Germline V lookup: CDR1 WSHSY, CDR2 SAAADI. There are 15 residues in the CDR3. In nucleotides, the CDR3 is TGCGCCAGCAGTGAATTGACCTACTCTAGCTATGGCTACACCTTC. Translation: CASSELTYSSYGYTF.

The rearrangement joins TRBV5-1 to TRBJ1-3; no reliable D call. Per germline, CDR1 SGHRS and CDR2 YFSETQ. CDR3 size: 15 residues. Trimming cost V 0 bases and J 1 base, with 8 bases left between them. CDR3 sequence: CASSLGVGSGNTIYF. For the CDR3, the DNA is TGCGCCAGCAGCTTGGGCGTTGGTTCTGGAAACACCATATATTTT.

CDR3 region: CASSQLRDSLRPYNEQFF. CDR3 DNA sequence: TGTGCCAGCAGCCAACTCCGGGACTCCCTGCGCCCCTACAATGAGCAGTTCTTC. This chain joins TRBV3-1 (or the pseudogene TRBV3-2) and TRBJ2-1; D possibly corresponds to TRBD2 (6 bases). Germline CDR1 is LGHDT and CDR2 is YNNKEL (reference sequence). The CDR3 totals 18 residues. V was shortened by 2 bases and J by 2 bases, with 19 bases between the two germline ends.